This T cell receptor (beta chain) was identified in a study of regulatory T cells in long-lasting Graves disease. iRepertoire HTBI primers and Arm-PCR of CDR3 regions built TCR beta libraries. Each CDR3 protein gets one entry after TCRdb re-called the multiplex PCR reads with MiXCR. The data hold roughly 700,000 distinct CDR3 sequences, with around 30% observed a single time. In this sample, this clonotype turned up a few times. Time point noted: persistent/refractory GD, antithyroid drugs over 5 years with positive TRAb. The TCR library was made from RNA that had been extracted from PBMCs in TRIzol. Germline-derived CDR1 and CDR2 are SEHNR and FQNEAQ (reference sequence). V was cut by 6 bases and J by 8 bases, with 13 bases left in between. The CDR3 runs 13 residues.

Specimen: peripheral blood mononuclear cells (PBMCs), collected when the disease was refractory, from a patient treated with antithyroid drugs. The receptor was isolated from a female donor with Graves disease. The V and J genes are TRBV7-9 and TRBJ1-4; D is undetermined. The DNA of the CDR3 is TGTGCCAGCAGGATTGAGGGAAGGGAAAAACTGTTTTTT. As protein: CASRIEGREKLFF.